Included here is one TCR beta chain sequence, with context. Its antigen is unknown. These data are taken from a study of blood T cells in healthy people across ages. Study results and limitations: Because donor CMV status was unknown, expanded clonotype changes were possibly confounded.

Primed by a sample-barcoded 5' primer and a J-beta primer mix, a second PCR proceeded for about 7 to 12 cycles. Every sample gave at least 2.5 million paired-end reads containing CDR3. TCRdb recomputed calls from the 5' RACE reads with MiXCR, one row per CDR3 protein. The sample has about 1,400,000 distinct CDR3 sequences, 40% to 50% seen once; the top ten hold approximately 7.9%. V dropped 6 bases and J dropped 0; count of bases not matched to a gene: 6. Germline V gives CDR1 SQVTM, CDR2 ANQGSEA. The CDR3 runs to 14 residues. The specimen was blood. This TCR came from a woman aged 18-35 years in good health. The chain employs TRBV29-1 and TRBJ2-5; 8 positions agree with TRBD1. Written as DNA, the CDR3 is TGCAGCGTCGGAGGGACAGGATACCAAGAGACCCAGTACTTC. Translation: CSVGGTGYQETQYF.